This TCR beta chain was sequenced in a study of T cell changes during pregnancy in multiple sclerosis. Sequenced by immunoSEQ multiplex PCR; TCRdb stores in-frame clones only, minus some. Altogether about 39,000 clones are present, over 80% being singletons, with the ten largest covering about 27%. V was shortened by 0 bases and J by 5 bases, with 8 bases between the two germline ends. CDR3 length: 13 amino acids. CDR1 and CDR2 (germline): GTSNPN, SVGIG (reference sequence). The genes are TRBV30 and TRBJ2-1, with TRBD2 as a possible D gene (6 bases). The material sequenced was CD8+ T cells from peripheral blood mononuclear cells, taken before pregnancy. The source is a female donor with multiple sclerosis, enrolled in a pregnancy study. The CDR3 DNA reads TGTGCCTGGAGTGTAGGCGGGAACAATGAGCAGTTCTTC. Amino acids: CAWSVGGNNEQFF.